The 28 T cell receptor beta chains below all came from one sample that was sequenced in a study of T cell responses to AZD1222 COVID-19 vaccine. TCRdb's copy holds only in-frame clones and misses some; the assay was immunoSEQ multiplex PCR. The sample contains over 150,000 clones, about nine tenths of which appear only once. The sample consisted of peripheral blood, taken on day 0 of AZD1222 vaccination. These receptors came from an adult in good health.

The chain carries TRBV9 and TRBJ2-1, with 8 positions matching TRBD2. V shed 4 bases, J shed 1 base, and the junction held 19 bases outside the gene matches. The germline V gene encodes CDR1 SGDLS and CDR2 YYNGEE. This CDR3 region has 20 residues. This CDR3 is CASSRRGWGSGEGSYNEQFF. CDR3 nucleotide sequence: TGTGCCAGCAGCCGTAGAGGGTGGGGTAGCGGGGAAGGGTCCTACAATGAGCAGTTCTTC.

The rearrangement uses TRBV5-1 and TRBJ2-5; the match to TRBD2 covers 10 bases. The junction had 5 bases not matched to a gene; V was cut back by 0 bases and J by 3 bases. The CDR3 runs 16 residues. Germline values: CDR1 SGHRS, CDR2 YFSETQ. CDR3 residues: CASSLVASGRKETQYF. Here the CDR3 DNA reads TGCGCCAGCAGCTTGGTCGCTAGCGGGAGAAAAGAGACCCAGTACTTC.

The CDR3 DNA reads as TGTGCCAGCAGACGGAGGACAGGGGCTGACTCACCCCTCCACTTT. As protein: CASRRRTGADSPLHF. The rearrangement joins TRBV2 to TRBJ1-6, with 9 bases aligning to TRBD1. With V trimmed by 6 bases and J by 10 bases, 10 bases remained unmatched. CDR3 length: 15 residues. From germline, CDR1 is SNHLY and CDR2 FYNNEI.

The CDR3 bases are TGCGCCAGCCGACGGTTGTCGGGGGACGAAAAACTGTTTTTT. Translating it yields CASRRLSGDEKLFF. The rearrangement links TRBV5-1 to TRBJ1-4, with TRBD1 as a possible D gene (5 bases). V lost 7 bases to trimming and J lost 8 bases, with 18 bases between them. Germline V gene lookup returns CDR1 SGHRS and CDR2 YFSETQ. This CDR3 comprises 14 residues.

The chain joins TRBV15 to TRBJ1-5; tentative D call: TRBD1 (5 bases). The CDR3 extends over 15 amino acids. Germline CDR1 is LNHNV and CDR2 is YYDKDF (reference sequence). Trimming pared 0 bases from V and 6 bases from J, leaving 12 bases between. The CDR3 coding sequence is TGTGCCACCAGCAGAGATAATAGGGGAGGTCAGCCCCAGCATTTT. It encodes CATSRDNRGGQPQHF. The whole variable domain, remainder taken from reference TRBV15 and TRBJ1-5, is DAMVIQNPRYQVTQFGKPVTLSCSQTLNHNVMYWYQQKSSQAPKLLFHYYDKDFNNEADTPDNFQSRRPNTSFCFLDIRSPGLGDTAMYLCATSRDNRGGQPQHFGDGTRLSIL.

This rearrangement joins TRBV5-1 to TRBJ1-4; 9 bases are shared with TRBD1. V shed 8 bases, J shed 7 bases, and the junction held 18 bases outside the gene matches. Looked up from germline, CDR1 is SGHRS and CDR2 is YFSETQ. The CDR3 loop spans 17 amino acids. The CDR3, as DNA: TGCGCCAGTTTTACTCATTTGCACAGGGGGCAGAGTGAAAAACTGTTTTTT. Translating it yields CASFTHLHRGQSEKLFF. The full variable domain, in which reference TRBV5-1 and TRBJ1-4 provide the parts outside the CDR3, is KAGVTQTPRYLIKTRGQQVTLSCSPISGHRSVSWYQQTPGQGLQFLFEYFSETQRNKGNFPGRFSGRQFSNSRSEMNVSTLELGDSALYLCASFTHLHRGQSEKLFFGSGTQLSVL.

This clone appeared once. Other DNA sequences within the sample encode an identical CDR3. CDR3 amino acids: CASTRGVGNTIYF. CDR3 in DNA: TGTGCCAGTACCCGCGGGGTTGGAAACACCATATATTTT. This rearrangement joins TRBV19 to TRBJ1-3; D not certain. V gave up 7 bases and J gave up 3 bases, with 10 bases separating them. Germline assignment: CDR1 LNHDA and CDR2 SQIVND (reference sequence). This CDR3 has 13 amino acids.

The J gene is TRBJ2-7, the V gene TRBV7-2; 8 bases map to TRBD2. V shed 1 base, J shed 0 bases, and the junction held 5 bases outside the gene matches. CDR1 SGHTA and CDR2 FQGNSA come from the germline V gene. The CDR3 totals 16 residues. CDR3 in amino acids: CASSLGDSGNSYEQYF. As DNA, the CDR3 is TGTGCCAGCAGCTTAGGGGATAGCGGGAACTCCTACGAGCAGTACTTC.

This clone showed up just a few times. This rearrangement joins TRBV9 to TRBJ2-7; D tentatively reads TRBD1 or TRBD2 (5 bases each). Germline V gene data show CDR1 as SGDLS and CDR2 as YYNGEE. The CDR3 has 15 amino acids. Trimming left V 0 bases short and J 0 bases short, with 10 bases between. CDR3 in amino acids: CASSVGPGTSYEQYF. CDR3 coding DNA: TGTGCCAGCAGCGTAGGCCCGGGGACCTCCTACGAGCAGTACTTC. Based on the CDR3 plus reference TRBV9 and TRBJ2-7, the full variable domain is DSGVTQTPKHLITATGQRVTLRCSPRSGDLSVYWYQQSLDQGLQFLIQYYNGEERAKGNILERFSAQQFPDLHSELNLSSLELGDSALYFCASSVGPGTSYEQYFGPGTRLTVT.

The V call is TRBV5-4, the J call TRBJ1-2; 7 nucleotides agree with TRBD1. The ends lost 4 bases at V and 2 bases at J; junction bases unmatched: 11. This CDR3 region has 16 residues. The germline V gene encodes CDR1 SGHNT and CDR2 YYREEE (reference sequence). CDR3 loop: CASSNSFQGVNYGYTF. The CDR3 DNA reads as TGTGCCAGCAGCAATTCATTCCAGGGGGTCAACTATGGCTACACCTTC.

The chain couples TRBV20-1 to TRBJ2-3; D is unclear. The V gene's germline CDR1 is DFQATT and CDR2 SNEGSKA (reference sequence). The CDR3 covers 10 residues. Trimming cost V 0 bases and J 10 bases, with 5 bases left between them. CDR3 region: CSARDRPQYF. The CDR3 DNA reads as TGCAGTGCTAGAGATCGCCCGCAGTATTTT.

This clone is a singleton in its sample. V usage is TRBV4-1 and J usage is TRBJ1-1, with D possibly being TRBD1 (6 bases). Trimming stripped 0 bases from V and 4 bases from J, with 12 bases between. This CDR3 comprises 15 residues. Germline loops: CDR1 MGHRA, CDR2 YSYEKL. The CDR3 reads CASSQERGAGTEAFF. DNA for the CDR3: TGCGCCAGCAGCCAAGAACGGGGGGCAGGCACTGAAGCTTTCTTT.

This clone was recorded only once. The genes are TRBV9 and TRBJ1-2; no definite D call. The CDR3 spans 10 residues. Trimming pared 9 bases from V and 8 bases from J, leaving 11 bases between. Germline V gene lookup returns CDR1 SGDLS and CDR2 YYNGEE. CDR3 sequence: CAKHDEGYTF. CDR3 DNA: TGTGCCAAACATGATGAGGGCTACACCTTC.

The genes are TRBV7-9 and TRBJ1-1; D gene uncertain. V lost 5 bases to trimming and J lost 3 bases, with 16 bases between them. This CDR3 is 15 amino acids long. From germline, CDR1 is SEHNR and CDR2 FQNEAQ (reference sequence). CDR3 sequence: CASSKTSRSYTEAFF. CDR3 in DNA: TGTGCCAGCAGCAAGACCAGCAGGAGCTACACTGAAGCTTTCTTT.

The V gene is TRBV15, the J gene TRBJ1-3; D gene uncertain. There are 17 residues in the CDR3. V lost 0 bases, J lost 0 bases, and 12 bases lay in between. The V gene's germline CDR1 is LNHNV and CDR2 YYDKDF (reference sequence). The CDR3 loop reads CATSRDWGDPSGNTIYF. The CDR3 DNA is TGTGCCACCAGCAGAGATTGGGGAGACCCCTCTGGAAACACCATATATTTT. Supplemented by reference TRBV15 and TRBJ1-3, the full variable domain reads DAMVIQNPRYQVTQFGKPVTLSCSQTLNHNVMYWYQQKSSQAPKLLFHYYDKDFNNEADTPDNFQSRRPNTSFCFLDIRSPGLGDTAMYLCATSRDWGDPSGNTIYFGEGSWLTVV.

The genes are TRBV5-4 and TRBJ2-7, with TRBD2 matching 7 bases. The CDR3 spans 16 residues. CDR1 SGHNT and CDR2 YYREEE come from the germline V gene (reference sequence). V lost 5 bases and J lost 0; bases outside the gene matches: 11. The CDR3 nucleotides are TGTGCCAGCAGTCCCGGGGGGTGGGCTAGCTCCTACGAGCAGTACTTC. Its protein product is CASSPGGWASSYEQYF.

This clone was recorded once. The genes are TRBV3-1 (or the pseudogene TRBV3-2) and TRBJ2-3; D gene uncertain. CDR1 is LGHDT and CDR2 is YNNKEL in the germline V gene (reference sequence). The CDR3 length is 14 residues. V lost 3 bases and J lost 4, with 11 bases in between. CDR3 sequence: CASSHRLRPDTQYF. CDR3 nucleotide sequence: TGTGCCAGCAGCCACAGACTGCGGCCAGATACGCAGTATTTT.

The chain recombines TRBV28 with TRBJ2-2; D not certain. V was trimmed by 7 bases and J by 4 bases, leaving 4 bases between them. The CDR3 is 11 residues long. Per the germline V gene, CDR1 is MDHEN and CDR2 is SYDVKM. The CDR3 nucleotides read TGTGCCAGCAAGGGCACCGGGGAGCTGTTTTTT. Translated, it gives CASKGTGELFF.

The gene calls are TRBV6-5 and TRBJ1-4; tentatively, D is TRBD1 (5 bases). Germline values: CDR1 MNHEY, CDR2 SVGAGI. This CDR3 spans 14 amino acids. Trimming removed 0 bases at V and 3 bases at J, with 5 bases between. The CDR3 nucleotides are TGTGCCAGCAGTTACTCGGGGGCTAATGAAAAACTGTTTTTT. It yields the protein CASSYSGANEKLFF.

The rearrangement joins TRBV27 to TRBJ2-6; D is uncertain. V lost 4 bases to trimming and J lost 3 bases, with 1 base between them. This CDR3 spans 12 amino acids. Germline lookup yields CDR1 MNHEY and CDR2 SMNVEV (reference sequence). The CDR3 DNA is TGTGCCAGCAGTTATGGGGCCAACGTCCTGACTTTC. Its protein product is CASSYGANVLTF. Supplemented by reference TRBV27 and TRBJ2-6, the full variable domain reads EAQVTQNPRYLITVTGKKLTVTCSQNMNHEYMSWYRQDPGLGLRQIYYSMNVEVTDKGDVPEGYKVSRKEKRNFPLILESPSPNQTSLYFCASSYGANVLTFGAGSRLTVL.

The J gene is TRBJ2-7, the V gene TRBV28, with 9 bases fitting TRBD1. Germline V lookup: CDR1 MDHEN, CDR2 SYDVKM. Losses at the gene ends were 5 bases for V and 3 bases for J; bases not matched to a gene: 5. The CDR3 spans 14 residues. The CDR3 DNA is TGTGCCAGCAGTACCGGGACAGGGAACTACGAGCAGTACTTC. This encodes CASSTGTGNYEQYF.

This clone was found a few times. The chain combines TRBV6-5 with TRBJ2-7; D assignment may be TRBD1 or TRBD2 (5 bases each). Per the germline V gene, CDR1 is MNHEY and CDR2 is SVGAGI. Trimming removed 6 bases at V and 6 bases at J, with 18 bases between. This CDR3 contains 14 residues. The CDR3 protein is CASSGRDPHTEQYF. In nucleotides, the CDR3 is TGTGCCAGCAGCGGTCGGGACCCTCACACCGAGCAGTACTTC.

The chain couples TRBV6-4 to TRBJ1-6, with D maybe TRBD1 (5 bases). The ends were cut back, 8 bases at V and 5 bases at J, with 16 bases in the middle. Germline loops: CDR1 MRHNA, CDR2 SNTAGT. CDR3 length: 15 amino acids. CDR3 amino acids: CASSIRDGDNSPLHF. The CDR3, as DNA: TGTGCCAGCTCAATCCGGGACGGAGATAATTCACCCCTCCACTTT.

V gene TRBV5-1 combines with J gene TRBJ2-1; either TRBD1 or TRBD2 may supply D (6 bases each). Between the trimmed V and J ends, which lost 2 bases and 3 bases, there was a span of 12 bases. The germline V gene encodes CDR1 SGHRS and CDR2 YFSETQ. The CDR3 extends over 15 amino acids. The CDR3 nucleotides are TGCGCCAGCAGCTTAGGGGGGCACGGCTACAATGAGCAGTTCTTC. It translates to CASSLGGHGYNEQFF.

In DNA form, the CDR3 reads TGTGCCAGCAGTTTAAATCACTATGGCTACACCTTC. It codes for CASSLNHYGYTF. The rearrangement uses TRBV28 and TRBJ1-2; D is undetermined. Trimming stripped 2 bases from V and 3 bases from J, with 4 bases between. This CDR3 comprises 12 residues. CDR1 MDHEN and CDR2 SYDVKM come from the germline V gene.

In DNA, the CDR3 is TGTGCCACCAGCAGAGATTGGGGGGGAAGAGGTATTGGGAACACTGAAGCTTTCTTT. It encodes CATSRDWGGRGIGNTEAFF. The chain links TRBV15 to TRBJ1-1; a weak D match, TRBD1 (5 bases). This CDR3 has 19 amino acids. The germline V gene has CDR1 LNHNV and CDR2 YYDKDF (reference sequence). The V and J ends lost 0 bases and 1 base respectively, with 21 bases between them.

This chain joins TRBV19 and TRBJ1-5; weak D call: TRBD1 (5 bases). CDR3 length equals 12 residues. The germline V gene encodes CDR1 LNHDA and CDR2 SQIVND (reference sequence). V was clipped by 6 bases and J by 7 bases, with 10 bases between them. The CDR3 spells CASREGSQPQHF. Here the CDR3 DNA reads TGTGCCAGTAGAGAGGGGAGCCAGCCCCAGCATTTT.

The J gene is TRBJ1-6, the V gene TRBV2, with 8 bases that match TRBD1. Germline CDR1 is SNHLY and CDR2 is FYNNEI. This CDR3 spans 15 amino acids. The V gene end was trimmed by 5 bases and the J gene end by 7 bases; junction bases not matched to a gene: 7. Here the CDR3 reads CASSYQGAENSPLHF. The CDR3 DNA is TGTGCCAGCAGTTACCAGGGGGCTGAGAATTCACCCCTCCACTTT.